These 32 T cell receptor beta chains were all obtained from the same sample, sequenced in a study of early T cells in non-severe SARS-CoV-2 infection. TCRdb re-called the 5' RACE reads with MiXCR, one entry per CDR3 protein. In the table there are 60,000 or so distinct CDR3 sequences, roughly a tenth of which are singletons. What was sequenced was whole blood. The receptor set was obtained from an adult who was a healthcare worker with PCR-confirmed SARS-CoV-2 infection or an uninfected control (not recorded which).

This clonotype has a count of ten or more. J is TRBJ2-7 and V is TRBV20-1; 8 nucleotides match TRBD2. V gave up 5 bases and J gave up 6 bases; unmatched junction bases: 12. This CDR3 spans 14 amino acids. The germline V gene has CDR1 DFQATT and CDR2 SNEGSKA (reference sequence). The CDR3 is CSAPLSAGGSEQYF. CDR3 sequence (DNA): TGCAGTGCTCCTCTGAGCGCGGGGGGTAGCGAGCAGTACTTC.

This chain links TRBV7-9 with TRBJ1-5, with TRBD1 matching 12 bases. The germline gives CDR1 SEHNR, CDR2 FQNEAQ (reference sequence). CDR3 length equals 18 residues. J was trimmed by 2 bases and V by 3 bases; bases with no gene match: 8. CDR3 loop: CASSFSGTGGAGNQPQHF. The CDR3 coding sequence is TGTGCCAGCAGCTTCTCTGGGACAGGGGGCGCAGGCAATCAGCCCCAGCATTTT.

This chain links TRBV12-3 or TRBV12-4 with TRBJ2-2; TRBD1 is a possible D gene (6 bases). CDR3 length: 16 residues. Trimming left V 4 bases short and J 0 bases short, with 12 bases between. The CDR3 sequence is CASSYHRAANTGELFF. CDR3 nucleotide sequence: TGTGCCAGCAGTTACCACAGGGCAGCGAACACCGGGGAGCTGTTTTTT.

The J gene is TRBJ2-1, the V gene TRBV6-5; D gene unclear. Germline-derived CDR1 and CDR2 are MNHEY and SVGAGI. Trimming cost V 2 bases and J 0 bases, with 11 bases left between them. This CDR3 contains 16 residues. The CDR3 DNA is TGTGCCAGCAGTTACCGGCCGCAAAGCTCCTACAATGAGCAGTTCTTC. Protein product: CASSYRPQSSYNEQFF.

Many counts were recorded for this clonotype. The chain combines TRBV5-5 with TRBJ1-3; D call uncertain. This CDR3 comprises 13 residues. The V gene lost 3 bases and the J gene lost 0 bases, with 4 bases spanning the gap. The germline V gene encodes CDR1 SGHKS and CDR2 YYEKEE (reference sequence). The CDR3 bases are TGTGCCAGCAGCTCCTACTCTGGAAACACCATATATTTT. Protein sequence: CASSSYSGNTIYF.

This clonotype was seen only a few times. J is TRBJ2-2 and V is TRBV3-1; D uncertain. Germline V lookup: CDR1 LGHDT, CDR2 YNNKEL (reference sequence). Trimming pared 4 bases from V and 5 bases from J, leaving 17 bases between. This CDR3 has 16 amino acids. The CDR3 region has the DNA TGTGCCAGCAGCCGAGAAGGCCATACAGAAACCGGGGAGCTGTTTTTT. It encodes CASSREGHTETGELFF.

V gene TRBV20-1 combines with J gene TRBJ1-2; the D is unclear. Between the trimmed V and J ends, which lost 2 bases and 2 bases, there was a span of 9 bases. This CDR3 has 13 residues. The germline CDR1 and CDR2 sequences are DFQATT and SNEGSKA (reference sequence). CDR3 sequence reads: CSARPPLNYGYTF. CDR3 bases: TGCAGTGCTAGACCCCCCTTGAACTATGGCTACACCTTC.

This clonotype showed up just a few times. The chain uses TRBV5-5 and TRBJ1-6, with 7 nucleotides matching TRBD1. CDR1 is SGHKS and CDR2 is YYEKEE in the germline V gene (reference sequence). V dropped 4 bases and J dropped 9; count of bases not matched to a gene: 7. CDR3 size: 14 residues. CDR3 nucleotide sequence: TGTGCCAGCAGCCCCAGACAGGGTGGTTCACCCCTCCACTTT. It specifies CASSPRQGGSPLHF. Full variable domain (rest looked up from reference TRBV5-5 and TRBJ1-6): DAGVTQSPTHLIKTRGQQVTLRCSPISGHKSVSWYQQVLGQGPQFIFQYYEKEERGRGNFPDRFSARQFPNYSSELNVNALLLGDSALYLCASSPRQGGSPLHFGNGTRLTVT.

A remark on this clonotype: One end of the junction varies from germline; a read error may be responsible. The gene calls are TRBV5-6 and TRBJ2-3, with 8 bases fitting TRBD1. The CDR3 consists of 14 residues. Germline assignment: CDR1 SGHDT and CDR2 YYEEEE. DNA of the CDR3: TGTGCCGGCAGCTGGGACAGGAGCACAGATACGCAGTATTTT. This encodes CAGSWDRSTDTQYF.

This clonotype has a count of ten or more. The rearrangement links TRBV5-1 to TRBJ1-6; 9 nucleotides agree with TRBD1. CDR1 is SGHRS and CDR2 is YFSETQ in the germline V gene. With V trimmed by 0 bases and J by 4 bases, 5 bases remained unmatched. The CDR3 covers 17 residues. CDR3 region: CASSLADGTGYNSPLHF. Written as DNA, the CDR3 is TGCGCCAGCAGCTTGGCCGACGGGACAGGGTATAATTCACCCCTCCACTTT.

V gene TRBV4-1 combines with J gene TRBJ1-1, with D unclear. The CDR3 totals 16 residues. The germline CDR1 and CDR2 sequences are MGHRA and YSYEKL. Trimming shortened V by 1 base and J by 2 bases, and 14 bases separated the two germline ends. The CDR3 is CASSQVVLRSNTEAFF. The CDR3, as DNA: TGCGCCAGCAGCCAAGTTGTCCTGCGATCCAACACTGAAGCTTTCTTT.

This clonotype was found many times. CDR3 in DNA: TGTGCCAGCAGCTTCGAGGCGGGACCCACAGATACGCAGTATTTT. It encodes CASSFEAGPTDTQYF. The chain couples TRBV11-3 to TRBJ2-3; TRBD2 is a possible D gene (6 bases). The germline V and J ends were trimmed by 3 bases and 2 bases, with 12 bases remaining between them. The CDR3 has 15 amino acids. Looked up from germline, CDR1 is SGHNT and CDR2 is YENEEA.

This clonotype was recorded a few times. The V and J genes are TRBV7-2 and TRBJ2-2; 7 positions agree with TRBD1. The V gene end was trimmed by 5 bases and the J gene end by 6 bases; junction bases not matched to a gene: 12. The CDR3 extends over 16 amino acids. Germline CDR1 SGHTA, CDR2 FQGNSA. CDR3 in DNA: TGTGCCAGCAGCACACGTCGGCCAGGGGGACCCGGGGAGCTGTTTTTT. The encoded protein is CASSTRRPGGPGELFF. The variable domain in full, with the rest retrieved from reference TRBV7-2 and TRBJ2-2, is GAGVSQSPSNKVTEKGKDVELRCDPISGHTALYWYRQSLGQGLEFLIYFQGNSAPDKSGLPSDRFSAERTGGSVSTLTIQRTQQEDSAVYLCASSTRRPGGPGELFFGEGSRLTVL.

This clonotype was observed a handful of times. The chain joins TRBV27 to TRBJ2-3, with D perhaps given as TRBD1 or TRBD2 (6 bases each). Germline V gene data show CDR1 as MNHEY and CDR2 as SMNVEV (reference sequence). This CDR3 spans 15 amino acids. The V and J ends lost 4 bases and 6 bases respectively, with 17 bases between them. The CDR3 DNA is TGTGCCAGCAGTTCCGACTGGGGGGCATTTGATACGCAGTATTTT. Translating gives CASSSDWGAFDTQYF.

This clonotype was counted at least ten times. The CDR3: CASSLLGELFF. CDR3 DNA: TGTGCCAGCAGCTTACTCGGGGAGCTGTTTTTT. This chain joins TRBV11-2 and TRBJ2-2; no clear D gene. CDR1 SGHAT and CDR2 FQNNGV come from the germline V gene. The CDR3 runs to 11 residues. Trimming removed 2 bases from V and 7 bases from J, with 2 bases in between.

This clonotype was counted at least ten times. This chain joins TRBV7-6 and TRBJ1-3; D remains ambiguous. The CDR3 length is 14 residues. V gave up 5 bases and J gave up 0 bases, with 8 bases separating them. The germline V gene encodes CDR1 SGHVS and CDR2 FNYEAQ. The CDR3 DNA is TGTGCCAGCAGCACCCTGAACTCTGGAAACACCATATATTTT. Its protein product is CASSTLNSGNTIYF.

This clonotype was observed at least ten times. The chain is built from TRBV7-9 and TRBJ1-6; D is possibly TRBD1 (6 bases). The CDR3 has 16 amino acids. V gave up 5 bases and J gave up 0 bases, with 11 bases separating them. The V gene's germline CDR1 is SEHNR and CDR2 FQNEAQ (reference sequence). The CDR3 sequence: CASSLGGSSYNSPLHF. For the CDR3, the DNA is TGTGCCAGCAGCCTAGGGGGGAGCTCCTATAATTCACCCCTCCACTTT.

This clonotype was seen ten or more times. The rearrangement links TRBV20-1 to TRBJ2-7; D remains unclear. V gave up 5 bases and J gave up 2 bases, with 10 bases separating them. The CDR3 consists of 12 residues. Germline V gene lookup returns CDR1 DFQATT and CDR2 SNEGSKA (reference sequence). Here the CDR3 DNA reads TGCAGTGCTCACGGGCGAGCCTACGAGCAGTACTTC. It translates to CSAHGRAYEQYF.

This clonotype was counted many times. The chain couples TRBV20-1 to TRBJ2-3; D possibly corresponds to TRBD1 (6 bases). There are 13 residues in the CDR3. CDR1 is DFQATT and CDR2 is SNEGSKA in the germline V gene (reference sequence). The DNA for the CDR3 is TGCAGAGTAACAGGGCCCGGGGCAGATACGCAGTATTTT. Translated: CRVTGPGADTQYF.

This clonotype was observed a few times. This chain joins TRBV29-1 and TRBJ2-3, with 7 bases lining up with TRBD2. The ends lost 6 bases at V and 0 bases at J; junction bases unmatched: 3. The CDR3 loop spans 13 amino acids. The germline CDR1 and CDR2 sequences are SQVTM and ANQGSEA. The DNA for the CDR3 is TGCAGCGTCCTAGCGGTTAGCACAGATACGCAGTATTTT. This sequence encodes CSVLAVSTDTQYF.

This clonotype came up many times. The J gene is TRBJ1-1, the V gene TRBV5-1, with 8 positions matching TRBD1. The V and J ends lost 5 bases and 4 bases, in that order; junction bases with no gene match: 10. The CDR3 consists of 15 residues. Germline loops: CDR1 SGHRS, CDR2 YFSETQ. As DNA, the CDR3 is TGCGCCAGCAGGGGAATGACAGGGGCCCCCACTGAAGCTTTCTTT. It translates to CASRGMTGAPTEAFF.

This clonotype was counted once. The conserved final phenylalanine or tryptophan is absent from the CDR3, which likely points to a read error. The chain combines TRBV5-4 with TRBJ2-3, with a possible D match to TRBD2 (6 bases). V was trimmed by 4 bases and J by 3 bases, leaving 6 bases between them. The CDR3 has 12 residues. The germline V gene has CDR1 SGHNT and CDR2 YYREEE (reference sequence). CDR3 in amino acids: CASSAGTDTQYL. The CDR3 DNA is TGTGCCAGCAGCGCGGGGACAGATACGCAGTATCTT.

This clonotype was picked up a small number of times. The rearrangement links TRBV11-1 to TRBJ1-1; D gene unclear. This CDR3 comprises 12 residues. Trimming took 5 bases from V and 5 from J, leaving 9 bases between them. Germline CDR1 reads SGHAT; CDR2 reads FQDESV (reference sequence). The CDR3 region is CASSPIGTEAFF. The CDR3 bases are TGTGCCAGCAGCCCGATAGGGACTGAAGCTTTCTTT.

The table lists this clonotype with many counts. The rearrangement joins TRBV25-1 to TRBJ1-4; no clear D gene. The CDR3 has 17 amino acids. V was cut by 3 bases and J by 8 bases, with 22 bases left in between. From germline, CDR1 is MGHDK and CDR2 SYGVNS. The CDR3 loop is CASSDNSALLLMEKLFF. The DNA for the CDR3 is TGTGCCAGCAGTGACAATTCCGCGCTCCTCTTAATGGAAAAACTGTTTTTT.

About this clonotype: This may arise from a read error, as a much more abundant clone is one base away. This rearrangement joins TRBV30 to TRBJ2-7, with D perhaps TRBD2 (6 bases). The germline gives CDR1 GTSNPN, CDR2 SVGIG (reference sequence). The CDR3 is 15 amino acids. The CDR3 DNA sequence: TGTGTCTGGAGTACCTCCTGGACGGGGGACTACGAGCAGTACTTC. Translation gives CVWSTSWTGDYEQYF.

This clonotype was detected many times. The chain uses TRBV7-2 and TRBJ2-1; TRBD1 matches at 9 bases. Germline-derived CDR1 and CDR2 are SGHTA and FQGNSA. CDR3 length equals 16 residues. The junction had 7 bases not matched to a gene; V was cut back by 3 bases and J by 4 bases. The CDR3 loop reads CASSFAGTGTYNEQFF. The CDR3 DNA reads TGTGCCAGCAGCTTTGCCGGGACAGGGACTTACAATGAGCAGTTCTTC.

There are many counts of this clonotype. V is TRBV20-1 and J is TRBJ1-2; D gene ambiguous. Trimming shortened V by 1 base and J by 8 bases, and 8 bases separated the two germline ends. The CDR3 runs 11 residues. Germline V gene lookup returns CDR1 DFQATT and CDR2 SNEGSKA (reference sequence). The CDR3 region has the DNA TGCAGTGCTAGAGGGCACCAGGGCTACACCTTC. This sequence encodes CSARGHQGYTF.

This clonotype was counted ten times or more. This chain uses TRBV30 with TRBJ1-1, with 7 bases fitting TRBD1. V lost 7 bases and J lost 4; bases outside the gene matches: 9. The CDR3 extends over 13 amino acids. CDR1 is GTSNPN and CDR2 is SVGIG in the germline V gene (reference sequence). CDR3 in amino acids: CASSWDRRTEAFF. DNA of the CDR3: TGTGCCTCATCCTGGGACAGACGCACTGAAGCTTTCTTT.

This clonotype showed up many times. The chain combines TRBV2 with TRBJ2-3; 10 bases are a match to TRBD2. This CDR3 is 14 amino acids long. Per the germline V gene, CDR1 is SNHLY and CDR2 is FYNNEI. Unmatched junction bases numbered 5, after V lost 9 bases and J lost 2 bases. CDR3 in DNA: TGTGCCAGTTTAAGCGGGGGGGTCACAGATACGCAGTATTTT. It is translated as CASLSGGVTDTQYF.

This clonotype was seen a handful of times. The rearrangement joins TRBV2 to TRBJ2-1; 8 bases are shared with TRBD2. CDR3 length: 12 residues. V dropped 3 bases and J dropped 12; count of bases not matched to a gene: 4. The germline CDR1 and CDR2 sequences are SNHLY and FYNNEI. CDR3 in amino acids: CASSDAGGRQFF. The CDR3 nucleotides are TGTGCCAGCAGTGACGCGGGGGGTCGGCAGTTCTTC.

This clonotype was counted at least ten times. The gene calls are TRBV11-2 and TRBJ2-5; maybe TRBD1 (6 bases). The germline gives CDR1 SGHAT, CDR2 FQNNGV. V was trimmed by 5 bases and J by 1 base, leaving 8 bases between them. The length of the CDR3 is 13 residues. The CDR3 nucleotides are TGTGCCAGCAGCAGGGACATCCAAGAGACCCAGTACTTC. This encodes CASSRDIQETQYF.

The genes are TRBV9 and TRBJ1-2; tentative D call: TRBD1 (5 bases). Between the trimmed V and J ends, which lost 2 bases and 4 bases, there was a span of 15 bases. The CDR3 is made up of 15 amino acids. Germline CDR1 is SGDLS and CDR2 is YYNGEE. In nucleotides, the CDR3 is TGTGCCAGCAGCGTTCGGACAAACCCAGCCTATGGCTACACCTTC. This gives the protein CASSVRTNPAYGYTF.